The sequence of this T cell receptor beta chain was determined in a study of a mutant IDH1 vaccine in newly diagnosed glioma. Time point specified: week 11, during vaccination. With topical imiquimod, each dose of the vaccine consisted of 300 ug of mutant IDH1 20-mer peptide. Concerning this clone itself: Its antigen is still unknown.

The V gene's germline CDR1 is SNHLY and CDR2 FYNNEI. V lost 2 bases, J lost 2 bases, and 8 bases stayed unmatched. The CDR3 is made up of 16 amino acids. Assay used: immunoSEQ multiplex PCR; TCRdb lists only in-frame clones, some missing. The sample includes about 130,000 clones, 80% of them seen just once. This material consisted of PBMCs, taken from a glioma patient whose treatment included an IDH1 peptide vaccine. The chain is built from TRBV2 and TRBJ2-5; 7 bases match TRBD2. The clonotype was recovered from a man aged 40-55 years with glioma. The CDR3 sequence is CASSESAGLGQETQYF. In DNA, the CDR3 is TGTGCCAGCAGTGAATCAGCGGGACTGGGACAAGAGACCCAGTACTTC.